Listed below are T cell receptor beta chains from one sample, sequenced in a study of OX40 agonist ivuxolimab in advanced cancers. The repertoire was sequenced with immunoSEQ multiplex PCR; TCRdb's copy has only in-frame clones and lacks some. Among more than 60,000 clones listed, roughly 84% were seen once. Specimen: CD4+ or CD8+ T cells sorted from blood, collected in a trial of the OX40 agonist ivuxolimab. These TCRs come from an adult with an advanced solid tumor such as melanoma, head and neck, liver or kidney cancer. Each CDR3 is given with its conserved first and last residue. The D gene is left open where the match is weak. Rows give clone size only sometimes, using once, few, many, or a class for an expanded clone.

>-|-|TRBJ2-7|TRBV18
TGTGCCAGCTCACCACTTAGCGGAGCTCTCGAGCAGTACTTC
CASSPLSGALEQYF
>-|-|TRBJ1-1|TRBV10-3
TGTGCCATCAGTGAGTCAAGGCAGGGCCAAAGCACTGAAGCTTTCTTT
CAISESRQGQSTEAFF
>TRBD1|-|TRBJ1-2|TRBV6-1
TGTGCCAGCAGTGAAGAGGGACAGGGTAGACATGGCTACACCTTC
CASSEEGQGRHGYTF
>-|once|TRBJ1-5|TRBV15
TGTGCCACCAGCAATCAGGGCAATCAGCCCCAGCATTTT
CATSNQGNQPQHF
>-|-|TRBJ2-2|TRBV15
TGTGCCACCAGCAGAGATCGTCTGGTTACCGGGGAGCTGTTTTTT
CATSRDRLVTGELFF
>-|-|TRBJ2-7|TRBV11-1
TGTGCCAGCAGCCCAACCAGACTCTACGAGCAGTACTTC
CASSPTRLYEQYF
>-|-|TRBJ2-1|TRBV5-1
TGCGCCAGCAGCTTAGCCGGCCCCCAGTACAATGAGCAGTTCTTC
CASSLAGPQYNEQFF
>-|once|TRBJ2-5|TRBV5-4
TGTGCCAGCAGCTTGGCCGGGGCCCGGGAGACCCAGTACTTC
CASSLAGARETQYF
>-|-|TRBJ2-7|TRBV28
TGTGCCAGCAGAACTACGGGACTCACCTACGAGCAGTACTTC
CASRTTGLTYEQYF
>-|-|TRBJ1-3|TRBV5-8
TGTGCCAGCAGCTTTTCGGGCCCGAGTTTT
CASSFSGPSF
>-|once|TRBJ2-7|TRBV2
TGTGCCAGCAGTGAGAGAAGTAGCAGCCACGAGCAGTACTTC
CASSERSSSHEQYF
>TRBD2|-|TRBJ2-7|TRBV11-2
TGTGCCAGCAGCTTATTCGTCGGGACTACCTACGAGCAGTACTTC
CASSLFVGTTYEQYF
>-|-|TRBJ2-4|TRBV19
TGTGCCAGTAGTATAGTCACAGGGCCGGGGGCCAAAAACATTCAGTACTTC
CASSIVTGPGAKNIQYF
>TRBD1|-|TRBJ2-1|TRBV5-1
TGCGCCAGCAGCTGGGACAGGCAGAATGAGCAGTTCTTC
CASSWDRQNEQFF
>-|-|TRBJ1-4|TRBV7-8
TGTGCCAGCAGCTTAGGGACCTCACGAGAAAAACTGTTTTTT
CASSLGTSREKLFF
>TRBD1|few|TRBJ1-1|TRBV7-3
TGTGCCAGCAGCTTAACGGACAGGGGTGAAGCTTTCTTT
CASSLTDRGEAFF
>-|-|TRBJ2-2|TRBV19
TGTGCCAGTAGTATAGGTCTACGCACCGGGGAGCTGTTTTTT
CASSIGLRTGELFF
>-|-|TRBJ1-2|TRBV2
TGTGCCAGCAGTAGAGACGGAGATAACTATGGCTACACCTTC
CASSRDGDNYGYTF
>TRBD2|few|TRBJ2-1|TRBV13
TGTGCCAGCCTGATAGCGGGGGGTAAGAATGAGCAGTTCTTC
CASLIAGGKNEQFF
>TRBD2|-|TRBJ2-5|TRBV2
TGTGCCAGCAGCGGGAGGGAGACCCAGTACTTC
CASSGRETQYF
>-|-|TRBJ1-1|TRBV5-1
TGCGCCAGCAGCTTGTCCGGGGATGAAACTGAAGCTTTCTTT
CASSLSGDETEAFF
>-|-|TRBJ2-7|TRBV6-5
TGTGCCAGCAGTTTAGGCAACTCCTACGAGCAGTACTTC
CASSLGNSYEQYF
>-|once|TRBJ2-3|TRBV5-4
TGTGCCAGCAGCCGTAGCACAGATACGCAGTATTTT
CASSRSTDTQYF
>TRBD1|-|TRBJ1-1|TRBV7-9
TGTGCCAGCAGCTTAGTAAGGCTCAGGGGGCGAAACACTGAAGCTTTCTTT
CASSLVRLRGRNTEAFF
>TRBD1|-|TRBJ1-4|TRBV10-3
TGTGCCATCAGGCGGGACAGGGCGAATGAAAAACTGTTTTTT
CAIRRDRANEKLFF
>-|-|TRBJ2-7|TRBV18
TGTGCCAGCTCACGCGGGGGGACAGCGACCTACGAGCAGTACTTC
CASSRGGTATYEQYF
>TRBD1|once|TRBJ2-2|TRBV11-2
TGTGCCAGCAGCTTAGCGGGACAGGGAGCGTTTTTT
CASSLAGQGAFF
>TRBD2|-|TRBJ2-1|TRBV2
TGTGCCAGCAGATTCGCCGGGACTAGCGGGAGAAGGCAGTTCTTC
CASRFAGTSGRRQFF
>TRBD1|-|TRBJ1-2|TRBV27
TGTGCCAGCAGGGACTTTGGGGGACAGGGCCATGGCTACACCTTC
CASRDFGGQGHGYTF
>-|-|TRBJ2-2|TRBV19
TGTGCCAGTAGTATAAGCGGATCGAACACCGGGGAGCTGTTTTTT
CASSISGSNTGELFF
>-|-|TRBJ1-3|TRBV18
TGTGCCAGCTCACCCAGTAACTCCCGGGGAAACACCATATATTTT
CASSPSNSRGNTIYF
>-|-|TRBJ1-6|TRBV11-3
TGTGCCAGCAGCTTTACAGACAGTGCCGCACCCCTCCACTTT
CASSFTDSAAPLHF
>-|-|TRBJ2-5|TRBV28
TGTGCCAGCAGTTTCAGCCAAGAGACCCAGTACTTC
CASSFSQETQYF
>TRBD1|-|TRBJ1-3|TRBV5-4
TGTGCCAGCAGCTCTCCGGGACAGATCTCTGGAAACACCATATATTTT
CASSSPGQISGNTIYF
>-|-|TRBJ2-1|TRBV25-1
TGTGCCAGCAGTGAATATAGGGCGTGGGAGGATGAGCAGTTCTTC
CASSEYRAWEDEQFF
>-|-|TRBJ2-7|TRBV19
TGTGCCAGTAGTATACCTGGAAGGACCTACGAGCAGTACTTC
CASSIPGRTYEQYF
>TRBD1|-|TRBJ2-6|TRBV15
TGTGCCACCAGTACAGGGGGCCCCGGGGCCAACGTCCTGACTTTC
CATSTGGPGANVLTF
>-|-|TRBJ1-3|TRBV7-2
TGTGCCAGCAGCTTAGGATGGAGAGACACCATATATTTT
CASSLGWRDTIYF
>-|-|TRBJ2-3|TRBV11-2
TGTGCCAGCAGCTCCCAGGGATCGTGGGGAACAGATACGCAGTATTTT
CASSSQGSWGTDTQYF
>TRBD2|-|TRBJ2-3|TRBV11-3
TGTGCCAGCAGTTCTTATAGCGGGAGGGCCGGCACAGATACGCAGTATTTT
CASSSYSGRAGTDTQYF
>-|-|TRBJ1-2|TRBV28
TGTGCCAGCAGTTTAGGCTTCGCAGGGCAGGACTATGGCTACACCTTC
CASSLGFAGQDYGYTF
>-|-|TRBJ1-2|TRBV6-5
TGTGCCAGCAGTTACGAAGGGGGAGGCTACACCTTC
CASSYEGGGYTF
>TRBD2|-|TRBJ2-2|TRBV2
TGTGCCAGCAGTCTGGGGAGGGCGGAGACCGGGGAGCTGTTTTTT
CASSLGRAETGELFF
>TRBD2|once|TRBJ2-1|TRBV7-9
TGTGCCAGCAGCTCAATACCCGGGACTAGATACAATGAGCAGTTCTTC
CASSSIPGTRYNEQFF
>-|few|TRBJ1-1|TRBV7-9
TGTGCCAGCAGCTTAGTGGGTACAGTCACTGAAGCTTTCTTT
CASSLVGTVTEAFF
>-|-|TRBJ2-1|TRBV7-2
TGTGCCAGCAGCTTTTTTGCGGGAACAGGATACAATGAGCAGTTCTTC
CASSFFAGTGYNEQFF
>-|-|TRBJ2-5|TRBV5-5
TGTGCCAGCAATCTATTACAGGGTTTGGAGACCCAGTACTTC
CASNLLQGLETQYF
>-|-|TRBJ1-3|TRBV28
TGTGCCAGCCTCCCGGGGGGCGCGGGGTCTGGAAACACCATATATTTT
CASLPGGAGSGNTIYF
>TRBD2|-|TRBJ2-3|TRBV25-1
TGTGCCAGCAGTTCTAGGCCGCGCGGGAGTCGCAGAGATACGCAGTATTTT
CASSSRPRGSRRDTQYF
>-|once|TRBJ2-1|TRBV11-1
TGTGCCAGCAGTCGGGCGGGACCCTACAATGAGCAGTTCTTC
CASSRAGPYNEQFF
>-|-|TRBJ2-1|TRBV5-1
TGCGCCAGCAGAGAGGCAAGCAGCTCCTACAATGAGCAGTTCTTC
CASREASSSYNEQFF
>-|-|TRBJ1-5|TRBV19
TGTGCCAGTAGTATAGGGACCGGGCCCCAGCATTTT
CASSIGTGPQHF
>-|-|TRBJ1-1|TRBV27
TGTGCCAGCAGCCGACAGGAAGGGAACACTGAAGCTTTCTTT
CASSRQEGNTEAFF
>-|-|TRBJ1-2|TRBV9
TGTGCCAGCAGCGTAGGGGCGGGTGGCTACACCTTC
CASSVGAGGYTF
>-|-|TRBJ1-1|TRBV5-1
TGCGCCAGCAGCTTTCAAATTCGCACTGAAGCTTTCTTT
CASSFQIRTEAFF